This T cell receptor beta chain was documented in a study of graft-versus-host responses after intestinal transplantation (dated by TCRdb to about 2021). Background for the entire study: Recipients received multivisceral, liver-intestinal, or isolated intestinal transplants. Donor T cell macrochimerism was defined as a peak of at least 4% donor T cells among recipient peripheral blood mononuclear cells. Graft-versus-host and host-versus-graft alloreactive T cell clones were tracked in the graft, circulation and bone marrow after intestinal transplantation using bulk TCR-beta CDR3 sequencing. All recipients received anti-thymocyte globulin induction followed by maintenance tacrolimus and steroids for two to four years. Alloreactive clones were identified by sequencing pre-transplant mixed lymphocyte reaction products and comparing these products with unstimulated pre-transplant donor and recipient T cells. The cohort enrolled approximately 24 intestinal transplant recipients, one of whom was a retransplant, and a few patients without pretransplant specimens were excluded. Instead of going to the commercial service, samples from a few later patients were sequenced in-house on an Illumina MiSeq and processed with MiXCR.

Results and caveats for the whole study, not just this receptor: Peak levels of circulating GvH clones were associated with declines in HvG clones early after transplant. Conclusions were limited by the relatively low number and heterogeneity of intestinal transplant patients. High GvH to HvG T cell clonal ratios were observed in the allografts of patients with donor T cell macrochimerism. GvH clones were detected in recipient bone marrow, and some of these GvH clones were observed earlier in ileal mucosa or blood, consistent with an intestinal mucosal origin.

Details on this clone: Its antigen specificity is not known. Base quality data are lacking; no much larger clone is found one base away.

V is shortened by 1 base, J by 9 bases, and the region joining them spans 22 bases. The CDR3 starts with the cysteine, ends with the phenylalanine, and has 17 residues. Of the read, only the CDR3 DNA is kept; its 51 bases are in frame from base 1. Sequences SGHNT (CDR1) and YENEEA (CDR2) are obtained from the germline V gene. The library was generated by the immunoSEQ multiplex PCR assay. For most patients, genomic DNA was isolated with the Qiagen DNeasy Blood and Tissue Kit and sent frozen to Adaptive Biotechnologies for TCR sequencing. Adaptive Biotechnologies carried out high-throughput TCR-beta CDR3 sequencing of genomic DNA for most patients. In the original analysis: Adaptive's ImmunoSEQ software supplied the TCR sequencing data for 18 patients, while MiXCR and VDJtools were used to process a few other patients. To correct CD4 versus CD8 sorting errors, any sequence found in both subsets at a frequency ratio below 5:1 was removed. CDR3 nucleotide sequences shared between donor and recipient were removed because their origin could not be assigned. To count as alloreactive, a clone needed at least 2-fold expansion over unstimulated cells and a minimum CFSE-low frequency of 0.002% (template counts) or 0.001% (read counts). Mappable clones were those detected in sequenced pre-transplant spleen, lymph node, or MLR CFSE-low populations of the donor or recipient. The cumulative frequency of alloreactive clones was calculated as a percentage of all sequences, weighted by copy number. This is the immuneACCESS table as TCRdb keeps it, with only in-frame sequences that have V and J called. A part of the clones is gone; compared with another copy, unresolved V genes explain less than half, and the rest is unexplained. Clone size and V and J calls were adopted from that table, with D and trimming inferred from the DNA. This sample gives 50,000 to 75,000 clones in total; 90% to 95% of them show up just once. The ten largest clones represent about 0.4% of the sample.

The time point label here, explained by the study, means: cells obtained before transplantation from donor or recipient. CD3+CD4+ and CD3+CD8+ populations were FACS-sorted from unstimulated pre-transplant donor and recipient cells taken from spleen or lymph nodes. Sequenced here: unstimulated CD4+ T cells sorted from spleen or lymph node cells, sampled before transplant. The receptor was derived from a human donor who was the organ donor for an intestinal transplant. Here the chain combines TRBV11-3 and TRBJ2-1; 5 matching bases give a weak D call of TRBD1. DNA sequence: TGTGCCAGCAGCTTAGGGGCTGACAGAACTGCGATGGGTGAGCAGTTCTTC. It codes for CASSLGADRTAMGEQFF.